Below, 32 T cell receptor beta chains from the same sample are listed, as sequenced in a study of T-cell reconstitution after alpha-beta-depleted transplantation in children. Preparing the TCRbeta library involved the use of unique molecular identifiers. TCRdb re-derived calls from the PCR reads in MiXCR, one entry per CDR3 protein. The sample consists of around 190,000 distinct CDR3 sequences, 6.6% of them appearing once. The sequencing used PBMCs, collected before TCRalphabeta/CD19-depleted stem cell transplant. Every receptor here comes from a boy aged 2 to 10 with acute lymphoblastic leukemia, due to receive a stem cell transplant.

The chain employs TRBV20-1 and TRBJ1-4; the match to TRBD1 covers 7 bases. Germline CDR1 and CDR2: DFQATT and SNEGSKA (reference sequence). The CDR3 covers 13 residues. Trimming removed 3 bases from V and 3 bases from J; junction bases left unmatched: 1. The CDR3 here is CSASQGANEKLFF. CDR3 in DNA: TGCAGTGCTAGCCAGGGGGCTAATGAAAAACTGTTTTTT.

This clonotype has more than one count but fewer than ten. The J gene is TRBJ2-3, the V gene TRBV4-3, with 7 bases that match TRBD2. Per the germline V gene, CDR1 is LGHNA and CDR2 is YSLEER. CDR3 size: 15 residues. V was clipped by 0 bases and J by 6 bases; unmatched bases: 6. The CDR3 is CASSQDPGRTDTQYF. DNA of the CDR3: TGCGCCAGCAGCCAAGACCCCGGGAGGACCGATACGCAGTATTTT.

This clonotype was detected ten times or more. V usage is TRBV11-2 and J usage is TRBJ2-3, with D maybe TRBD2 (5 bases). This CDR3 contains 15 residues. The V end was cut by 1 base, the J end by 0 bases, with 8 bases between. Looked up from germline, CDR1 is SGHAT and CDR2 is FQNNGV. CDR3 DNA sequence: TGTGCCAGCAGCTTAGTTAAGCGGAGCACAGATACGCAGTATTTT. This codes for CASSLVKRSTDTQYF.

This clonotype showed up many times. This sequence joins TRBV28 and TRBJ2-3, with D hard to call. The germline V gene encodes CDR1 MDHEN and CDR2 SYDVKM. CDR3 size: 13 residues. Trimming shortened V by 4 bases and J by 2 bases, and 7 bases separated the two germline ends. CDR3 in amino acids: CASSSLNTDTQYF. Here the CDR3 DNA reads TGTGCCAGCAGTTCATTGAACACAGATACGCAGTATTTT.

In its sample, this clonotype was seen many times. The rearrangement joins TRBV6-2 or TRBV6-3 to TRBJ2-3; 7 bases map to TRBD2. Germline V gene data show CDR1 as MNHEY and CDR2 as SVGEGT. The CDR3 sequence is 16 residues long. Trimming took 6 bases from V and 4 from J; bases not matched to a gene: 13. The CDR3 DNA is TGTGCCAGCAGACCCACAGTGAGGGAGGGCGCAGATACGCAGTATTTT. Translating it yields CASRPTVREGADTQYF.

V gene TRBV3-1 combines with J gene TRBJ1-6; 9 nucleotides line up with TRBD1. V was clipped by 4 bases and J by 10 bases; unmatched bases: 5. Germline V gives CDR1 LGHDT, CDR2 YNNKEL (reference sequence). This CDR3 is 14 amino acids long. CDR3 nucleotide sequence: TGTGCCAGCAGCCTACAGGGGGCACAATCACCCCTCCACTTT. Translation: CASSLQGAQSPLHF.

This clonotype occurred many times. The V call is TRBV24-1, the J call TRBJ2-5; 8 bases align to TRBD1. V trimming: 2 bases; J trimming: 0 bases; junction bases outside the gene matches: 1. Germline V gene sequence: CDR1 KGHDR, CDR2 SFDVKD. The CDR3 sequence is 15 residues long. This CDR3 reads CATSDWTGNQETQYF. In DNA form, the CDR3 reads TGTGCCACCAGTGATTGGACAGGGAACCAAGAGACCCAGTACTTC.

V gene TRBV6-1 combines with J gene TRBJ2-6; 7 bases map to TRBD1. The CDR3 extends over 16 amino acids. The ends lost 11 bases at V and 3 bases at J; junction bases unmatched: 13. Per the germline V gene, CDR1 is MNHNS and CDR2 is SASEGT. The CDR3 region is CAARQGSVNGANVLTF. As DNA, the CDR3 is TGTGCCGCCCGACAGGGATCAGTAAATGGGGCCAACGTCCTGACTTTC.

The chain couples TRBV19 to TRBJ2-1; D not certain. Germline V gives CDR1 LNHDA, CDR2 SQIVND (reference sequence). This CDR3 spans 15 amino acids. V was clipped by 7 bases and J by 7 bases, with 20 bases between them. In nucleotides, the CDR3 is TGTGCCAGTATTACGATTGGCGGATCTCCGAATGAGCAGTTCTTC. This encodes CASITIGGSPNEQFF.

This clonotype appeared many times. The gene calls are TRBV7-8 and TRBJ1-5; D gene ambiguous. This CDR3 comprises 15 residues. Deletions cut 3 bases from V and 4 bases from J, with 13 bases between. The germline V gene encodes CDR1 SGHVS and CDR2 FQNEAQ. CDR3 DNA sequence: TGTGCCAGCAGCTTTCAAGACTCCTCTAATCAGCCCCAGCATTTT. Protein product: CASSFQDSSNQPQHF.

This clonotype occurred many times. The V and J genes are TRBV28 and TRBJ2-7; maybe TRBD2 (6 bases). Germline V gene lookup returns CDR1 MDHEN and CDR2 SYDVKM. The CDR3 sequence is 15 residues long. Deletions cut 0 bases from V and 3 bases from J, with 12 bases between. The CDR3 loop is CASSLWGREDYEQYF. CDR3 nucleotide sequence: TGTGCCAGCAGTTTATGGGGCAGGGAGGACTACGAGCAGTACTTC.

This clonotype was counted ten times or more. For the CDR3, the DNA is TGTGCCAGCAGCTTAGATGGGACTAGGGGGGGCATTCAGTACTTC. Protein product: CASSLDGTRGGIQYF. The rearrangement links TRBV7-2 to TRBJ2-4, with TRBD2 matching over 8 bases. V lost 1 base, J lost 9 bases, and 8 bases stayed unmatched. The CDR3 extends over 15 amino acids. Germline CDR1 SGHTA, CDR2 FQGNSA. The full variable domain, in which reference TRBV7-2 and TRBJ2-4 provide the parts outside the CDR3, is GAGVSQSPSNKVTEKGKDVELRCDPISGHTALYWYRQSLGQGLEFLIYFQGNSAPDKSGLPSDRFSAERTGGSVSTLTIQRTQQEDSAVYLCASSLDGTRGGIQYFGAGTRLSVL.

The genes are TRBV5-1 and TRBJ2-3; the match to TRBD2 covers 10 bases. This CDR3 has 16 amino acids. The germline gives CDR1 SGHRS, CDR2 YFSETQ. The ends lost 5 bases at V and 0 bases at J; junction bases unmatched: 6. Here the CDR3 reads CASRWTSGFSTDTQYF. CDR3 bases: TGCGCCAGCAGATGGACTAGCGGCTTTAGCACAGATACGCAGTATTTT. Combining the CDR3 with reference TRBV5-1 and TRBJ2-3 gives the whole variable domain KAGVTQTPRYLIKTRGQQVTLSCSPISGHRSVSWYQQTPGQGLQFLFEYFSETQRNKGNFPGRFSGRQFSNSRSEMNVSTLELGDSALYLCASRWTSGFSTDTQYFGPGTRLTVL.

The chain employs TRBV3-1 and TRBJ2-7; tentative D call: TRBD1 (6 bases). V was clipped by 2 bases and J by 3 bases, with 11 bases between them. The germline V gene encodes CDR1 LGHDT and CDR2 YNNKEL (reference sequence). There are 14 residues in the CDR3. The CDR3 nucleotides read TGTGCCAGCAGCCAATTAGGACAGCGCTACGAGCAGTACTTC. Translated, it gives CASSQLGQRYEQYF.

At least ten counts were recorded for this clonotype. V is TRBV12-3 or TRBV12-4 and J is TRBJ2-1; D call uncertain. Trimming stripped 1 base from V and 6 bases from J, with 7 bases between. The CDR3 length is 13 residues. Here the CDR3 DNA reads TGTGCCAGCAGTTTAGGGTGGGGCAATGAGCAGTTCTTC. Its translation: CASSLGWGNEQFF.

This clonotype has at least ten counts. The junction departs from germline at one end; a sequencing error may be responsible. The chain recombines TRBV5-1 with TRBJ2-3; D remains unclear. The CDR3 consists of 13 residues. Per germline, CDR1 SGHRS and CDR2 YFSETQ. The chain's CDR3 is CASSFTYTDTQYF. CDR3 in DNA: TGTGCCAGCAGCTTCACGTACACAGATACGCAGTATTTT.

This clonotype was counted at least ten times. The V and J genes are TRBV29-1 and TRBJ2-1; D gene uncertain. Germline-derived CDR1 and CDR2 are SQVTM and ANQGSEA. Trimming shortened V by 8 bases and J by 4 bases, and 9 bases separated the two germline ends. The CDR3 covers 11 residues. The CDR3 spells CSSRRYNEQFF. Here the CDR3 DNA reads TGCAGCTCCCGAAGATACAATGAGCAGTTCTTC.

This clonotype was observed many times. This sequence joins TRBV11-2 and TRBJ2-7, with 8 bases fitting TRBD1. Germline values: CDR1 SGHAT, CDR2 FQNNGV. The CDR3 contains 13 residues. V was pared by 6 bases and J by 3 bases, with 4 bases of the junction left unmatched. This chain's CDR3 is CASSHRGIYEQYF. Written as DNA, the CDR3 is TGTGCCAGCAGTCACAGGGGGATCTACGAGCAGTACTTC.

This clonotype was observed at least ten times. This rearrangement joins TRBV28 to TRBJ2-3, with 12 nucleotides matching TRBD1. The CDR3 consists of 17 residues. From germline, CDR1 is MDHEN and CDR2 SYDVKM. With 6 bases clipped from V and 1 base from J, the junction kept 8 bases outside the gene matches. The CDR3 DNA reads TGTGCCAGCAGACGGATCCGGGACAGGGGGCGCACAGATACGCAGTATTTT. Translated: CASRRIRDRGRTDTQYF.

This clonotype was counted many times. J is TRBJ2-3 and V is TRBV7-2; D not certain. The CDR3 has 14 residues. Germline V gene lookup returns CDR1 SGHTA and CDR2 FQGNSA. Deletions cut 1 base from V and 2 bases from J, with 7 bases between. CDR3 loop: CASSLDSITDTQYF. As DNA, the CDR3 is TGTGCCAGCAGCTTAGACTCGATCACAGATACGCAGTATTTT.

This clonotype appeared many times. The chain carries TRBV20-1 and TRBJ2-1; D is perhaps TRBD2 (6 bases). This CDR3 is 15 amino acids long. The V end was cut by 4 bases, the J end by 0 bases, with 13 bases between. Germline V gene data show CDR1 as DFQATT and CDR2 as SNEGSKA (reference sequence). The CDR3 DNA sequence: TGCAGTGCTAACCGGGACGGGAGCTCCTACAATGAGCAGTTCTTC. This encodes CSANRDGSSYNEQFF.

This clonotype was observed at least ten times. V and J are TRBV7-9 and TRBJ2-1; D tentatively fits TRBD1 or TRBD2 (5 bases each). Trimming took off 8 bases at V and 0 bases at J, with 11 bases between the two ends. This CDR3 comprises 14 residues. Germline V gives CDR1 SEHNR, CDR2 FQNEAQ (reference sequence). This CDR3 is CASRDLRSYNEQFF. Written as DNA, the CDR3 is TGTGCCAGCCGGGACCTACGCTCCTACAATGAGCAGTTCTTC. Using reference TRBV7-9 and TRBJ2-1 for the parts outside the CDR3, the full variable domain is DTGVSQNPRHKITKRGQNVTFRCDPISEHNRLYWYRQTLGQGPEFLTYFQNEAQLEKSRLLSDRFSAERPKGSFSTLEIQRTEQGDSAMYLCASRDLRSYNEQFFGPGTRLTVL.

This clonotype turned up a few times. The chain recombines TRBV20-1 with TRBJ2-1; 9 nucleotides agree with TRBD2. V dropped 2 bases and J dropped 0; count of bases not matched to a gene: 8. CDR3 size: 17 residues. Germline V lookup: CDR1 DFQATT, CDR2 SNEGSKA (reference sequence). The CDR3 DNA reads TGCAGTGCTAGACCCAATAGCGGGAGTCTCTCCTACAATGAGCAGTTCTTC. Its protein is CSARPNSGSLSYNEQFF.

In this sample, this clonotype turned up many times. The CDR3 is CASSPRGQGNQPQHF. The CDR3 DNA reads as TGTGCCAGCTCCCCTCGGGGACAGGGGAATCAGCCCCAGCATTTT. The rearrangement uses TRBV6-5 and TRBJ1-5; 10 nucleotides agree with TRBD1. The junction had 8 bases not matched to a gene; V was cut back by 8 bases and J by 4 bases. Germline loops: CDR1 MNHEY, CDR2 SVGAGI. CDR3 length equals 15 residues.

This chain links TRBV3-1 with TRBJ2-3, with TRBD2 as a possible D gene (6 bases). The CDR3 contains 15 residues. Germline V gene lookup returns CDR1 LGHDT and CDR2 YNNKEL (reference sequence). The ends were cut back, 5 bases at V and 2 bases at J, with 14 bases in the middle. This CDR3 reads CASSSLRTNTDTQYF. Here the CDR3 DNA reads TGTGCCAGCAGCTCCCTCCGGACTAACACAGATACGCAGTATTTT.

There are many counts of this clonotype. The genes are TRBV9 and TRBJ2-1; 8 nucleotides agree with TRBD1. The CDR3 length is 16 residues. Trimming removed 0 bases from V and 7 bases from J; junction bases left unmatched: 9. Germline V gene sequence: CDR1 SGDLS, CDR2 YYNGEE. DNA for the CDR3: TGTGCCAGCAGCGTAGGGACAGGGCGAATGGTTAATGAGCAGTTCTTC. Protein sequence: CASSVGTGRMVNEQFF.

This clonotype was detected ten times or more. The CDR3 protein is CASSLGTSGGGQFF. CDR3 nucleotides: TGTGCCAGCAGCTTAGGGACTAGCGGGGGAGGGCAGTTCTTC. This chain links TRBV7-2 with TRBJ2-1; TRBD2 matches 13 bases. The V segment lost 1 base and the J segment 12 bases; nucleotides outside the gene matches: 3. This CDR3 region has 14 residues. CDR1 SGHTA and CDR2 FQGNSA come from the germline V gene.

This clonotype was seen at least ten times. The chain employs TRBV10-3 and TRBJ2-3; 9 bases line up with TRBD1. Germline V CDR1 and CDR2: ENHRY, SYGVKD. Germline trimming cut 3 bases from V and 6 bases from J; bases unmatched to any gene: 13. The CDR3 extends over 17 amino acids. The CDR3 sequence: CAISEWEQGAAGDTQYF. The CDR3 DNA is TGTGCCATCAGTGAATGGGAACAGGGGGCTGCGGGTGATACGCAGTATTTT.

Only a few counts were recorded for this clonotype. The chain combines TRBV7-2 with TRBJ2-4, with 11 bases identical to TRBD1. Germline lookup yields CDR1 SGHTA and CDR2 FQGNSA. The CDR3 runs 16 residues. After removal of 4 bases from V and 2 bases from J, the junction contained 4 bases not matched to a gene. The CDR3 region is CASSSGTGGPKNIQYF. As DNA, the CDR3 is TGTGCCAGCAGCTCCGGGACAGGGGGACCCAAAAACATTCAGTACTTC.

At least ten counts were recorded for this clonotype. The genes are TRBV12-3 or TRBV12-4 and TRBJ2-5; 8 bases line up with TRBD1. V shed 5 bases and J 5 bases; nucleotides not matched to a gene: 10. There are 15 residues in the CDR3. CDR3 loop: CASSPGDRLGETQYF. The DNA for the CDR3 is TGTGCCAGCAGTCCGGGGGACAGGCTCGGGGAGACCCAGTACTTC.

The sample holds many counts of this clonotype. This chain connects TRBV5-1 to TRBJ2-5; TRBD1 agrees at 7 bases. V trimming: 5 bases; J trimming: 2 bases; junction bases outside the gene matches: 6. The CDR3 contains 14 residues. Germline CDR1 and CDR2: SGHRS and YFSETQ. The DNA of the CDR3 is TGCGCCAGCAGACCAGGACAGGATCAAGAGACCCAGTACTTC. Protein sequence: CASRPGQDQETQYF.

This clonotype was picked up a small number of times. V usage is TRBV28 and J usage is TRBJ2-7, with no clear D. Germline-derived CDR1 and CDR2 are MDHEN and SYDVKM. V was cut by 5 bases and J by 3 bases, with 5 bases left in between. The CDR3 extends over 11 amino acids. CDR3 bases: TGTGCCAGCAGTGACCACTACGAGCAGTACTTC. Amino acid sequence: CASSDHYEQYF.